The source of this TCR beta chain is a study of CD4 T cells in relation to SARS-CoV-2 and coronaviruses. As for the study in general: TCR beta CDR3s were sequenced after roughly eleven-day antigen culture of PBMCs.

Trimming removed 8 bases at V and 2 bases at J, with 16 bases between. The CDR3 totals 14 residues. Looked up from germline, CDR1 is LNHNV and CDR2 is YYDKDF (reference sequence). For this clone: The antigen is unknown.

CD4+ T cells from unexposed donors were obtained before the COVID-19 pandemic (2011-2018). The cells were cultured for about ten days before CD4+ T cells were isolated. Study-level findings and limits: This crossreactivity analysis covered spike protein alone, no other viral proteins. Each donor contributed either pre-pandemic or post-infection samples, not both.

Data came from immunoSEQ multiplex PCR; TCRdb stores just in-frame clones and leaves some out. The table has about 20,000 clones, over 75% seen once. Sequenced sample: CD4+ T cells from PBMCs, cultured in vitro. The rearrangement joins TRBV15 to TRBJ2-7; D is unresolved. The receptor was isolated from a human donor in good health. The CDR3 nucleotides are TGTGCCACCTCCCCGGGTTGGGAACCCTACGAGCAGTACTTC. It yields the protein CATSPGWEPYEQYF. Drawing the rest from reference TRBV15 and TRBJ2-7, the complete variable domain is DAMVIQNPRYQVTQFGKPVTLSCSQTLNHNVMYWYQQKSSQAPKLLFHYYDKDFNNEADTPDNFQSRRPNTSFCFLDIRSPGLGDTAMYLCATSPGWEPYEQYFGPGTRLTVT.